The source of this TCR beta chain is a study of cytomegalovirus exposure and HLA in healthy donors (dated 2017 in TCRdb). Regarding the study in general: According to an earlier analysis of 550 to 700 of the donors, about 190 million T cells yielded roughly 100 million unique TCR beta sequences and about 300 Gb of sequence data. Around 330 gigabases of sequencing data and 75 million to 85 million unique TCR sequences made up an early release that covered 500 to 700 HLA-typed donors. The genetic ancestry cluster associated with self-reported Caucasian donors included approximately 85% of the roughly 400 genotyped donors. The study aimed to test whether cataloging public T cell receptors could reveal signatures of past pathogen exposure. The T cell repertoires of 550 to 850 subjects were profiled by immunosequencing and related to cytomegalovirus serostatus. In addition to the first cohort of roughly 700 subjects, a separate validation cohort of approximately 120 different subjects was used. High-throughput TCR immunosequencing, statistical association of individual TCRs with disease status, and machine learning were combined to predict cytomegalovirus infection status. In a later analysis, previously published TCR beta repertoires from 500 to 750 donors were re-analyzed and high-resolution HLA genotyping was added so that TCR occurrence patterns could be studied. The later analysis used no new phenotypic data to find candidate immune exposures, relying instead on TCR beta sequences and their occurrence across donors. An earlier analysis of 587 of the donors used high-throughput TCR beta sequencing to judge whether each TCR beta V gene segment behaved as functional or pseudogenic. Donor age, sex, ethnicity and CMV serostatus were compiled together with the repertoire data. A later genetic analysis used genome-wide SNP genotypes for about 65% of the 666 donors, treating that subset as a discovery cohort. All discovery cohort repertoires had been generated on a single sequencing platform. Both class I and class II loci were covered by HLA typing, at four-digit resolution. Typing coverage differed by locus: A, B, C, DRB1 and DQB1 were typed in about 629-630 donors, DQA1 in about 510, DPA1 in some 570, and DPB1 in roughly 470. Roughly five DR-DQ haplotypes were handled as single units for association and clustering, since linkage in the cohort was strong. Among 398 genotyped donors of the cohort, an average of around 240,000 unique TCR beta nucleotide sequences were sequenced per donor, roughly 20% of them non-productive.

The cohort comprised 550 to 700 healthy bone marrow donors. All cohort members were sampled while nominally healthy, although unrecorded immune exposures were likely present. The donor tested CMV seronegative, placing the donor among the 350 to 400 seronegative members of the cohort. A peripheral blood sample was collected from each donor, and TCR beta sequencing was performed on peripheral blood mononuclear cells. Genomic DNA extraction from the blood cell samples was performed with the Qiagen DNeasy Blood Extraction Kit. Remarks on this clone: It lacks a known antigen. No base quality information exists; no much larger clone differs at one position. This sample includes further DNA sequences coding for the same CDR3.

Library preparation employed the immunoSEQ multiplex PCR assay. For the multiplex PCR, a mixture combining 60 forward primers for TCR Vbeta segments and 13 reverse primers for TCR Jbeta segments was used. A multiplex PCR assay on genomic DNA amplified the CDR3 region of rearranged TCR beta genes. On the Illumina HiSeq System, the amplified TCR beta libraries were sequenced as 87-base-pair reads. In the source study's methods: A later analysis tallied approximately 87 million unique TCR beta chains across the roughly 610 repertoires, and 10 million to 11 million of those chains were shared by two or more donors. To remove PCR and sequencing errors, raw reads were error-corrected and collapsed into unique sequences using a nearest-neighbor algorithm that merged closely related sequences. V, D and J gene segments were assigned by aligning CDR3 sequences to IMGT reference sequences. For a sequence to be retained, at least a six-nucleotide match to both a V gene segment and a J gene segment was required. Rearrangements were called productive when the CDR3 lacked stop codons and stayed in frame with V and J; all others were non-productive. CDR3 was defined according to IMGT convention as the region running from the second conserved V-encoded cysteine to the conserved J-encoded phenylalanine. In an earlier analysis of 587 of the donors, sequences lacking an unambiguous match to a single V gene segment were excluded. In an earlier analysis of roughly 500 of the donors, V segments were called functional above 56.7% productive rearrangements and were called segregating when the between-donor standard deviation exceeded 5%. A statistical classification framework was developed to diagnose cytomegalovirus status using the catalog of TCR beta chain sequences. In a later analysis, V and J genes were assigned by comparing TCR nucleotide sequences against IMGT/GENE-DB human TR gene sequences. The TCRdist pipeline was used in a later analysis to assign CDR3 sequences and most-parsimonious VDJ recombination scenarios. In a later analysis, every TCR beta chain was defined by the combination of its CDR3 amino acid sequence and its V-gene family, and reads without a unique V-gene family were dropped. As a way to deal with suspected cross-contamination and a sequencing artifact, a later analysis dropped over 550 nucleotide sequences that were highly shared and had low generation probability. A later analysis calculated a clonal expansion index for each public chain from normalized within-repertoire ranks of inferred template counts. In a later analysis, generation probabilities were computed using a VDJ recombination model fitted to out-of-frame rearrangements, and the results were checked against IGoR. Hypergeometric tests were used in a later analysis to score TCR-TCR, TCR-HLA and TCR-CMV co-occurrence, with a repertoire-size bias correction applied to the TCR pairs. To estimate false discovery rates, a later analysis permuted the HLA or CMV assignments 20 times. In a later analysis, co-occurring TCRs were grouped using DBSCAN, with TCRdist sequence similarity added in when clustering inside HLA-allele-positive subsets. Repertoires with fewer than 30,000 or more than 120,000 public chains, plus five repertoires with anomalous nucleotide sharing, were excluded from co-occurrence clustering. TCRdb took this table from immuneACCESS and kept in-frame rearrangements with V and J called. Such tables lack part of the clones; where checked against another copy, unresolved V genes explain under half of the gap, and the rest is unexplained. The V and J calls and clone size were taken over from that table, and D and trimming were inferred from the DNA. A total of around 98,000 clones appear in this sample, less than 70% of them only once. The top ten constitute around 1.3% of the sample.

The CDR3, cysteine through phenylalanine, is 15 amino acids long. Kept here is only the CDR3 DNA, which spans 45 bases and is read in frame from base 1. V is pruned by 6 bases and J by 4 bases, leaving 11 bases of the junction without a gene match. The CDR1 and CDR2 encoded by the germline V gene are MNHEY and SVGAGI. What the study reported, not specific to this receptor: Linkage disequilibrium might explain the correlated functional status among segregating V segments, but an unknown experimental factor could not be excluded. The study gave a list of roughly 150 TCR beta chains associated with cytomegalovirus. In an earlier analysis of roughly 500 of the donors, most TCR beta V segments appeared in productive rearrangements about 90% or about 30% of the time, broadly matching IMGT annotations. HLA typing was unavailable for some donors at each locus, so association tests used only the typed subset. V-gene and J-gene trimming of TCR beta chains was associated with a missense DCLRE1C variant in a later genetic analysis, and the association was replicated in an independent cohort. At a false discovery rate of 0.05, a later analysis linked some 18,000 TCR beta sequences to specific HLA alleles. A further reported finding was that TCR beta sequences accurately predicted the HLA-A and HLA-B alleles for most subjects in the first cohort. In vitro tests confirmed that three of the cytomegalovirus-associated TCR beta chains recognize cytomegalovirus antigens. Most TCR sequences were seen in very few donors, while some public TCRs were found in many individuals. The authors suggested that the approach could potentially be generalized to other disease states and immunological phenotypes. The classifier was reported to diagnose cytomegalovirus status with high specificity and sensitivity in both the original cohort and the validation cohort. Because the 87-base-pair reads could not distinguish some IMGT-functional V segments, including TRBV6-2 and TRBV6-3, those segments were excluded. In a later analysis, several top co-occurrence clusters were reported to appear linked to parvovirus B19, influenza, CMV and Epstein-Barr virus. Only TCR beta chains were sequenced in this cohort, and the absence of alpha or paired-chain data limited detectable features. The presence/absence analyses assumed that sequencing depth was roughly uniform across donors, and that assumption may not be true. A later analysis found that most CMV-associated TCR beta chains appeared HLA-restricted, with HLA associations seemingly driven largely by CMV exposure. The sequencing pipeline was judged likely to have produced a cluster of highly shared sequence variants as a technical artifact. Because counts were too low, 15 to 20 rarely observed V segments, including chromosome 9 orphons, were excluded from the earlier analysis of fewer than 650 of the donors. In a later analysis, HLA-associated TCR beta chains showed more clonal expansion and lower generation probabilities than non-associated chains that were equally common. In a later genetic analysis, fewer N-insertions in productive TCRs were reported among donors in an Asian-associated ancestry cluster than the approximately 710-donor mean. According to a later analysis, TCR association rates differed among HLA loci, with DRB1 alleles showing the most associated TCRs and HLA-C alleles showing the fewest. Immune exposure information for the cohort was limited to CMV serostatus. Strong co-occurrence of HLA alleles, especially DR and DQ, made assigning TCR associations to individual alleles difficult.

This sequence originates from a female donor in good health and CMV-seronegative. The sequence joins TRBV6-5 to TRBJ2-7; 8 central nucleotides agree with TRBD2. Material: PBMCs. The CDR3 in this case is CASSLGTSISYEQYF. The nucleotide sequence is TGTGCCAGCAGCCTCGGGACTAGTATCTCATACGAGCAGTACTTC.